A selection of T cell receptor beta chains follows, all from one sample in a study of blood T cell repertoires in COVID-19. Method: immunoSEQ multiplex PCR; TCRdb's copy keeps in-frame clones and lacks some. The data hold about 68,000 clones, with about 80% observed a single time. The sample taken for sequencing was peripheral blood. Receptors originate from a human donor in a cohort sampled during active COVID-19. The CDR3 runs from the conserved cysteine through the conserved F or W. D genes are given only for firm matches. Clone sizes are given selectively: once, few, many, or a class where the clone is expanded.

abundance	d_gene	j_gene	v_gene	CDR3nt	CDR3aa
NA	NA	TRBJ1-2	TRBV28	TGTGCCAGCAGTTTACCCGGACAGTATGGCTACACCTTC	CASSLPGQYGYTF
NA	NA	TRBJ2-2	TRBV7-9	TGTGCCAGCAGCCAATCTATCATGGCAGGGGAAACCGGGGAGCTGTTTTTT	CASSQSIMAGETGELFF
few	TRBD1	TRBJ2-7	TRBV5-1	TGCGCCAGCAGCAGCCGGGACAGGGGGACGTGGGAGCAGTACTTC	CASSSRDRGTWEQYF
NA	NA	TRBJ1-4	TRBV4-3	TGCGCCAGCAGCCAAGGAAGAAGTCAGGGCGGTGAAAAACTGTTTTTT	CASSQGRSQGGEKLFF
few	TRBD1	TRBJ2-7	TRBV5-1	TGCGCCAGCAGCTCCGGGACAGGGATCTCCTACGAGCAGTACTTC	CASSSGTGISYEQYF
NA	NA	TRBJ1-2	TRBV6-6	TGTGCCAGCAGTTACGCGGGACCGAGTTATGGCTACACCTTC	CASSYAGPSYGYTF
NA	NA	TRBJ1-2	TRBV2	TGTGCCAGCGGCAACAGGGCCGACTATGGCTACACCTTC	CASGNRADYGYTF
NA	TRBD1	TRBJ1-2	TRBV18	TGTGCCAGCTCACCAGTGCAGGGGGCGGATGGCTACACCTTC	CASSPVQGADGYTF
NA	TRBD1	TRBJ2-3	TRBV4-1	TGCGCCAGCAGCCAAGAAGGACAGGGGTCAGATACGCAGTATTTT	CASSQEGQGSDTQYF
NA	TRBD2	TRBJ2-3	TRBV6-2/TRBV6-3	TGTGCCAGCAGTTCCTCGATAGCGGGGTTTGCAGATACGCAGTATTTT	CASSSSIAGFADTQYF
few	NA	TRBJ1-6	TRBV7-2	TGTGCCAGCAGCTTTGTACAGGGAGACTCACCCCTCCACTTT	CASSFVQGDSPLHF
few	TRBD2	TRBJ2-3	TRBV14	TGTGCCAGCAGCCAGGGACTAGCGGGAGAAGGAAGCACAGATACGCAGTATTTT	CASSQGLAGEGSTDTQYF
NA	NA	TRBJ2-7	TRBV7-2	TGTGCCAGCAGCCCAGCAGGGATCTCCTACGAGCAGTACTTC	CASSPAGISYEQYF
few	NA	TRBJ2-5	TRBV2	TGTGCCAGCAGTGGCGCGGGGACCCAGTACTTC	CASSGAGTQYF
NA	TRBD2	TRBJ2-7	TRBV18	TGTGCCAGCTCATCGGGACTAGCGGGAGTCGAGCAGTACTTC	CASSSGLAGVEQYF
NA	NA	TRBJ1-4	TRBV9	TGTGCCAGCAGCGTAGACCCCGCAGGGCCCAATGAAAAACTGTTTTTT	CASSVDPAGPNEKLFF
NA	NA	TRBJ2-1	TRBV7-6	TGTGCCAGCAGCTCCGGGACACGCTCCTACAATGAGCAGTTCTTC	CASSSGTRSYNEQFF
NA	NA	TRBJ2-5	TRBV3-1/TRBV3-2	TGTGCCAGCAGCCAAGCCAACGGGGTCCAAGAGACCCAGTACTTC	CASSQANGVQETQYF
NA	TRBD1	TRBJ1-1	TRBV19	TGTGCCAGTAGTAAACCCCCGGGACAGCTGAACACTGAAGCTTTCTTT	CASSKPPGQLNTEAFF
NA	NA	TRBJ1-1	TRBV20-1	TGCAGTGCCCCGACTACGGGTGAAGCTTTCTTT	CSAPTTGEAFF
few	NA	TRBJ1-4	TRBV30	TGTGCCTGCCGACAGGACTTCAATGAAAAACTGTTTTTT	CACRQDFNEKLFF
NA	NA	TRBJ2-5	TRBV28	TGTGCCAGCAGTCCGCAATCCGCAGGGGAAGAGACCCAGTACTTC	CASSPQSAGEETQYF
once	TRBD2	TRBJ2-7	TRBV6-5	TGTGCCAGCAGTTACTCGACTAGCGTGAGCTCCTACGAGCAGTACTTC	CASSYSTSVSSYEQYF
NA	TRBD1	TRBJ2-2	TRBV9	TGTGCCAGCAGCCCAAGACAGGGGGCTACGAGCACCGGGGAGCTGTTTTTT	CASSPRQGATSTGELFF
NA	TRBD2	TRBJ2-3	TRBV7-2	TGTGCCAGCAGCTTAGAGGGCGGGGGGGCTGGCACAGATACGCAGTATTTT	CASSLEGGGAGTDTQYF
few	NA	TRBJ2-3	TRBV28	TGTGCCAGCAGTGGGCCCAGGGGGGACCTGGATACGCAGTATTTT	CASSGPRGDLDTQYF
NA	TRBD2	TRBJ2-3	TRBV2	TGTGCCAGCAGTGGTGCTAGCGGGGGCACAGATACGCAGTATTTT	CASSGASGGTDTQYF
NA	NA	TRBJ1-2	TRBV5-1	TGCGCCAGCAGCGAGGGGACTTTCCCTCCCTATGGCTACACCTTC	CASSEGTFPPYGYTF
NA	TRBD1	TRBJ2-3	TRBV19	TGTGCCAGTCGCTCGACAGGGGGCACAGATACGCAGTATTTT	CASRSTGGTDTQYF
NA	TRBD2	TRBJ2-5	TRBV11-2	TGTGCCAGCAGCCCCTTCGGGGGGGCCCGGGAGACCCAGTACTTC	CASSPFGGARETQYF
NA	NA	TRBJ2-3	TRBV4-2	TGTGCCAGCAGCCACGGACTCTATCGTGATCTCGGGACAGATACGCAGTATTTT	CASSHGLYRDLGTDTQYF
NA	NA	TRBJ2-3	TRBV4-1	TGCGCCAGCAGCCAAGAAAGGTTAGGGGGGGCAGATACGCAGTATTTT	CASSQERLGGADTQYF
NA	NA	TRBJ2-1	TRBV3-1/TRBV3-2	TGTGCCAGCAGCCAGGCGGACAGAACGGTAACTACCAATGAGCAGTTCTTC	CASSQADRTVTTNEQFF
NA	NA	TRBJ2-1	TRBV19	TGTGCCAGTAGCAGGGGAACGGGCAATGAGCAGTTCTTC	CASSRGTGNEQFF
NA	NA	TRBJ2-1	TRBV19	TGTGCCAGTAGTGAGGGGGGGCCGGGGGCTGATGAGCAGTTCTTC	CASSEGGPGADEQFF
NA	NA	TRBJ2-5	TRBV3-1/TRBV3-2	TGTGCCAGCAGCCACTACCCCCAAGAGACCCAGTACTTC	CASSHYPQETQYF
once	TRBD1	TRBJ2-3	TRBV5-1	TGCGCCAGCAGTTCGGGACAGGGTATCTCAGATACGCAGTATTTT	CASSSGQGISDTQYF
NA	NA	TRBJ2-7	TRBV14	TGTGCCAGCAGTCCCGGGACTGGGGGCTACGAGCAGTACTTC	CASSPGTGGYEQYF
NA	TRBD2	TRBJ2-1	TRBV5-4	TGTGCCAGCAGCTTGGCGAGCGGGAGGGCCGGGAATGAGCAGTTCTTC	CASSLASGRAGNEQFF
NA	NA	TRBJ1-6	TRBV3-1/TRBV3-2	TGTGCCAGCAGCCCCAGACTGAGGAATTCACCCCTCCACTTT	CASSPRLRNSPLHF
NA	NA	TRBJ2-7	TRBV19	TGTGCCAGTAGTGGCGGTTCCTACGAGCAGTACTTC	CASSGGSYEQYF
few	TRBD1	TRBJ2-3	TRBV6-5	TGTGCCAGCAGACTGGGACAGGGGGCAGGTACGCAGTATTTT	CASRLGQGAGTQYF
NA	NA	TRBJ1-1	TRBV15	TGTGCCACCAGCGAACAGGCTGAAGCTTTCTTT	CATSEQAEAFF
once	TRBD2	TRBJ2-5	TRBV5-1	TGCGCCAGCAGCGAACTAGCGGAGCTTAAGACCCAGTACTTC	CASSELAELKTQYF
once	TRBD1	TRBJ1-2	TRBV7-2	TGTGCCAGCAGCTTACCAGGGGGCTTCTATGGCTACACCTTC	CASSLPGGFYGYTF
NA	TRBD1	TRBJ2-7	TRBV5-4	TGTGCCAGCAGCTTGATCGGCCAGGGGGTCTCCTACGAGCAGTACTTC	CASSLIGQGVSYEQYF
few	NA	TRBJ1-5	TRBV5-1	TGCGCCAGCAGCTTGGAGTTCGGTGGCAATCAGCCCCAGCATTTT	CASSLEFGGNQPQHF
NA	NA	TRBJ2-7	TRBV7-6	TGTGCCAGCAGCTTATCTTACAGTCACTACGAGCAGTACTTC	CASSLSYSHYEQYF
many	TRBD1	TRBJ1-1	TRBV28	TGTGCCAGCAGTTTCCCGGGACAGGGTCAAACTGAAGCTTTCTTT	CASSFPGQGQTEAFF
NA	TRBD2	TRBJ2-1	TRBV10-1	TGCGCCAGCAGTGAGACTAGCGGGACCCCCTACAATGAGCAGTTCTTC	CASSETSGTPYNEQFF
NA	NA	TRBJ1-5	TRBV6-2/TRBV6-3	TGTGCCAGCAGCTCCCCCGGGAGGCAGCCCCAGCATTTT	CASSSPGRQPQHF